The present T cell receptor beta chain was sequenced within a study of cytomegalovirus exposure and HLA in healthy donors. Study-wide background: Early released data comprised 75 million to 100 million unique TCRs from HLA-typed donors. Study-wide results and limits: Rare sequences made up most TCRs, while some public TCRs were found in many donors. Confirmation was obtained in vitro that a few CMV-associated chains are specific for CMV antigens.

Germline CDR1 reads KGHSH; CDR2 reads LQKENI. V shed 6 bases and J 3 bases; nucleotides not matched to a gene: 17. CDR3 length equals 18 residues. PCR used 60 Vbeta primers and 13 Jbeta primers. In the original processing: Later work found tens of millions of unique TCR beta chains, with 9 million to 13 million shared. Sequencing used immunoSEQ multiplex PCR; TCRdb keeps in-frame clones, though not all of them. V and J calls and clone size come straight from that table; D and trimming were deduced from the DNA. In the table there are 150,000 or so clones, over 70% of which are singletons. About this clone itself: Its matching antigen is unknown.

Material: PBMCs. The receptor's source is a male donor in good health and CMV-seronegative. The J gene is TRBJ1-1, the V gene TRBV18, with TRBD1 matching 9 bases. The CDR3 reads CASSPSLQATGGYTEAFF. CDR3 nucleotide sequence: TGTGCCAGCTCCCCCTCCCTCCAAGCGACAGGGGGTTACACTGAAGCTTTCTTT.